Each of the 27 T cell receptor beta chains below was sequenced from the same sample in a study of T cells in Graves' hyperthyroidism and ophthalmopathy. Template material for amplifying TCR beta CDR3 regions consisted of RNA transcripts. RT-PCR in the first round (using the HTBI primer set) targeted the TCR CDR3. TCRdb itself ran the multiplex PCR reads through MiXCR, one entry per CDR3 protein. The table has 490,000 or so distinct CDR3 sequences, 40% to 55% seen once. The sample comprised peripheral blood or thyroid tissue (not recorded which). The receptors originated from an adult woman with Graves' disease, either hyperthyroidism or ophthalmopathy (not recorded which).

This chain uses TRBV20-1 with TRBJ1-6; 7 nucleotides align to TRBD1. The CDR3 spans 13 residues. Germline CDR1 and CDR2: DFQATT and SNEGSKA (reference sequence). The trim removed 6 bases at V and 5 bases at J, leaving 4 bases unmatched. This chain's CDR3 is CSAGGTDNSPLHF. The CDR3 DNA sequence: TGCAGTGCAGGAGGGACAGATAATTCACCCCTCCACTTT.

The chain employs TRBV7-9 and TRBJ1-1; the D is unclear. V shed 5 bases and J shed 6 bases, with 19 bases lying between them. The germline CDR1 and CDR2 sequences are SEHNR and FQNEAQ (reference sequence). The CDR3 runs 15 residues. In DNA form, the CDR3 reads TGTGCCAGCAGCCCAGCCTCGGTCCCAGCCGCTGAAGCTTTCTTT. The encoded protein is CASSPASVPAAEAFF.

This chain connects TRBV6-1 to TRBJ1-5, with D unclear. Between the trimmed V and J ends, which lost 8 bases and 4 bases, there was a span of 15 bases. Germline lookup yields CDR1 MNHNS and CDR2 SASEGT. The CDR3 runs to 14 residues. The CDR3 bases are TGTGCCAGCGGCTCGCCGGGGTATAATCAGCCCCAGCATTTT. Protein: CASGSPGYNQPQHF.

The CDR3 spells CASSQFVWGSNTGELFF. The CDR3 bases are TGTGCCAGCAGCCAATTCGTTTGGGGGTCTAACACCGGGGAGCTGTTTTTT. The rearrangement uses TRBV14 and TRBJ2-2; D tentatively fits TRBD1 or TRBD2 (5 bases each). V dropped 2 bases and J dropped 2 bases, with 15 bases sitting between them. The CDR3 totals 17 residues. Germline assignment: CDR1 SGHDN and CDR2 FVKESK.

The chain is built from TRBV29-1 and TRBJ2-5; perhaps TRBD2 as D (8 bases). CDR3 length: 15 amino acids. The V gene's germline CDR1 is SQVTM and CDR2 ANQGSEA. V was cut by 5 bases and J by 5 bases, with 21 bases left in between. In nucleotides, the CDR3 is TGCAGCGTTACCCGGGACAGCCGGGGGGGGGAGACCCAGTACTTC. Residues: CSVTRDSRGGETQYF.

The chain recombines TRBV29-1 with TRBJ2-5, with D uncertain. The V and J ends lost 5 bases and 0 bases respectively, with 10 bases between them. The CDR3 consists of 13 residues. CDR1 is SQVTM, CDR2 ANQGSEA, per germline. CDR3 sequence: CSVLGSYQETQYF. Here the CDR3 DNA reads TGCAGCGTTCTGGGCAGCTACCAAGAGACCCAGTACTTC.

This clonotype came up many times. V gene TRBV10-1 combines with J gene TRBJ2-7, with a weak D call TRBD1 (6 bases). CDR1 WNHNN and CDR2 SYGVQD come from the germline V gene (reference sequence). The CDR3 totals 16 residues. V dropped 6 bases and J dropped 3 bases, with 21 bases sitting between them. The CDR3 DNA is TGCGCCAGCAGGAAGAGACTCACAGGGACGGGCTACGAGCAGTACTTC. This codes for CASRKRLTGTGYEQYF.

This clonotype was counted at least ten times. The chain carries TRBV7-2 and TRBJ2-7, with 7 bases aligning to TRBD1. There are 16 residues in the CDR3. The germline CDR1 and CDR2 sequences are SGHTA and FQGNSA. V was pared by 1 base and J by 5 bases, with 11 bases of the junction left unmatched. The CDR3 here is CASSLGGTAVRHEQYF. CDR3 DNA sequence: TGTGCCAGCAGCTTAGGTGGGACAGCCGTTCGGCACGAGCAGTACTTC.

Many counts were recorded for this clonotype. This chain uses TRBV20-1 with TRBJ1-2; maybe TRBD1 (5 bases). Trimming left V 6 bases short and J 4 bases short, with 18 bases between. CDR1 is DFQATT and CDR2 is SNEGSKA in the germline V gene (reference sequence). The CDR3 sequence is 14 residues long. The CDR3 here is CSATQSGQGYGYTF. The CDR3 region has the DNA TGCAGTGCAACGCAATCGGGGCAAGGCTATGGCTACACCTTC.

This clonotype was observed at least ten times. The CDR3 loop reads CATHQDSNQPQHF. CDR3 bases: TGTGCCACGCATCAGGATAGCAATCAGCCCCAGCATTTT. The rearrangement uses TRBV10-3 and TRBJ1-5; D uncertain. The V gene's germline CDR1 is ENHRY and CDR2 SYGVKD. The CDR3 sequence is 13 residues long. Trimming removed 10 bases at V and 0 bases at J, with 10 bases between.

This clonotype was detected only a few times. A clone one base away is much larger, so this may be a read error. The chain uses TRBV13 and TRBJ1-1, with TRBD1 matching 7 bases. The CDR3 is 15 amino acids. Germline-derived CDR1 and CDR2 are PRHDT and FYEKMQ (reference sequence). Unmatched junction bases numbered 10, after V lost 5 bases and J lost 4 bases. The CDR3 region is CASSEFRGGTTEAFF. CDR3 sequence (DNA): TGTGCCAGCAGCGAGTTCAGGGGGGGGACCACTGAAGCTTTCTTT.

This clonotype occurred a few times. The J gene is TRBJ1-5, the V gene TRBV20-1, with unresolved D. V dropped 5 bases and J dropped 3 bases, with 8 bases sitting between them. Looked up from germline, CDR1 is DFQATT and CDR2 is SNEGSKA (reference sequence). This CDR3 comprises 12 residues. The CDR3 spells CSAPRDNQPQHF. DNA for the CDR3: TGCAGTGCTCCCCGGGACAATCAGCCCCAGCATTTT.

This chain uses TRBV10-3 with TRBJ2-5, with D perhaps being TRBD1 or TRBD2 (6 bases each). Germline CDR1 is ENHRY and CDR2 is SYGVKD. Trimming took off 7 bases at V and 2 bases at J, with 11 bases between the two ends. The CDR3 spans 13 residues. Here the CDR3 reads CAIKGGRQETQYF. The CDR3 region has the DNA TGTGCCATCAAAGGGGGGCGGCAAGAGACCCAGTACTTC.

As concerns this clonotype: The junction shows a germline mismatch at one end, possibly a read error. The chain links TRBV5-1 to TRBJ1-1; no clear D gene. The CDR3 runs to 13 residues. The germline V gene has CDR1 SGHRS and CDR2 YFSETQ. In DNA, the CDR3 is TGCGCCAGCAGCTTAACGACGAACACCGAAGCTTTCTTT. Translated, it gives CASSLTTNTEAFF.

The rearrangement joins TRBV20-1 to TRBJ1-5, with 8 bases aligning to TRBD1. This CDR3 comprises 17 residues. The V segment lost 6 bases and the J segment 4 bases; nucleotides outside the gene matches: 17. Germline V lookup: CDR1 DFQATT, CDR2 SNEGSKA (reference sequence). As DNA, the CDR3 is TGCAGTGCCTCGGACAGGGCACTGCCCGCAGATAATCAGCCCCAGCATTTT. Encoded protein: CSASDRALPADNQPQHF.

This chain joins TRBV5-6 and TRBJ2-6; 10 bases line up with TRBD1. Unmatched junction bases numbered 2, after V lost 3 bases and J lost 2 bases. Germline loops: CDR1 SGHDT, CDR2 YYEEEE. The CDR3 runs to 16 residues. In nucleotides, the CDR3 is TGTGCCAGCAGCTGGGGACAGGGGCCTGGGGCCAACGTCCTGACTTTC. Translated, it gives CASSWGQGPGANVLTF.

This clonotype was observed a few times. The V and J genes are TRBV29-1 and TRBJ2-5, with no clear D. Germline V gene data show CDR1 as SQVTM and CDR2 as ANQGSEA. The V end lost 3 bases, the J end lost 2 bases, and 16 bases lay between the germline ends. The CDR3 loop spans 15 amino acids. The DNA for the CDR3 is TGCAGCGTTGAGAAGGCCAGCCAATATCAAGAGACCCAGTACTTC. Its protein is CSVEKASQYQETQYF.

V usage is TRBV29-1 and J usage is TRBJ2-3; a possible D gene is TRBD1 (5 bases). V lost 4 bases and J lost 3, with 11 bases in between. CDR1 and CDR2 from the germline V gene are SQVTM and ANQGSEA. The CDR3 spans 13 residues. The CDR3, as DNA: TGCAGCGTTGGGAGACCAGGGACAGATACGCAGTATTTT. Protein: CSVGRPGTDTQYF.

Concerning this clonotype itself: With a much larger clone just one base away, this may be a read error. This sequence joins TRBV28 and TRBJ1-1, with D unclear. The CDR3 length is 11 residues. V lost 7 bases and J lost 1, with 4 bases in between. The germline CDR1 and CDR2 sequences are MDHEN and SYDVKM. Here the CDR3 DNA reads TGTGCCAGCAAACAGAACACTGAAGCTTTCTTT. Translating it yields CASKQNTEAFF.

The sample holds many counts of this clonotype. The chain is built from TRBV4-1 and TRBJ2-7, with D possibly TRBD1 on 6 matching bases. V lost 1 base and J 7 bases, leaving 17 bases between the germline ends. CDR3 length equals 15 residues. Germline CDR1 reads MGHRA; CDR2 reads YSYEKL. CDR3 nucleotide sequence: TGCGCCAGCAGCCAAGCGGAACAGGGCCTGCTGGAGCAGTACTTC. Translated: CASSQAEQGLLEQYF.

This chain uses TRBV10-3 with TRBJ2-5, with 7 bases identical to TRBD1. The length of the CDR3 is 14 residues. Per germline, CDR1 ENHRY and CDR2 SYGVKD. V trimming: 10 bases; J trimming: 2 bases; junction bases outside the gene matches: 10. This CDR3 reads CASRYPGQQETQYF. The CDR3 nucleotides read TGTGCCAGCAGGTACCCGGGACAGCAAGAGACCCAGTACTTC.

This clonotype was observed many times. This rearrangement joins TRBV7-2 to TRBJ2-5; D not resolved. CDR1 is SGHTA, CDR2 FQGNSA, per germline. V gave up 3 bases and J gave up 1 base, with 6 bases separating them. The CDR3 covers 13 residues. The CDR3 spells CASSLQVQETQYF. In DNA form, the CDR3 reads TGTGCCAGCAGCTTGCAGGTCCAAGAGACCCAGTACTTC.

This CDR3 is CASSLQGEAFF. The DNA of the CDR3 is TGCGCCAGCAGCCTCCAAGGCGAAGCTTTCTTT. The chain carries TRBV5-1 and TRBJ1-1; no definite D call. V lost 4 bases to trimming and J lost 8 bases, with 9 bases between them. Germline CDR1 SGHRS, CDR2 YFSETQ. There are 11 residues in the CDR3.

A remark on this clonotype: A read error is likely, as this CDR3 ends without the conserved phenylalanine or tryptophan. This chain links TRBV12-3 or TRBV12-4 with TRBJ1-1; 7 bases match TRBD1. This CDR3 has 13 amino acids. V shed 2 bases, J shed 3 bases, and the junction held 0 bases outside the gene matches. The CDR3 nucleotides read TGTGCCAGCAGTTTACAGGGGGACACTGAAGCTTTCTCT. Amino acid sequence: CASSLQGDTEAFS.

This clonotype was detected a few times. Germline and junction disagree at one end, which may indicate a read error. This chain connects TRBV12-3 or TRBV12-4 to TRBJ1-1; 7 bases are a match to TRBD1. The CDR3 sequence is 14 residues long. The CDR3 loop is CTSSLGGGPAEAFF. CDR3 bases: TGTACCAGCAGTTTAGGAGGGGGCCCGGCTGAAGCTTTCTTT.

This clonotype was recorded a few times. The rearrangement joins TRBV2 to TRBJ1-5; 7 bases agree with TRBD1. From germline, CDR1 is SNHLY and CDR2 FYNNEI. The ends lost 7 bases at V and 4 bases at J; junction bases unmatched: 7. The CDR3 sequence is 14 residues long. The CDR3 DNA follows: TGTGCCAGCACGGTGGTCAGGGGGAATCAGCCCCAGCATTTT. It encodes CASTVVRGNQPQHF. Together with reference TRBV2 and TRBJ1-5, the CDR3 gives the full variable domain: EPEVTQTPSHQVTQMGQEVILRCVPISNHLYFYWYRQILGQKVEFLVSFYNNEISEKSEIFDDQFSVERPDGSNFTLKIRSTKLEDSAMYFCASTVVRGNQPQHFGDGTRLSIL.

This clonotype has more than one count but fewer than ten. The CDR3 reads CASSLAPSGDYEQYF. CDR3 coding DNA: TGTGCCAGCAGCTTAGCTCCTAGCGGGGATTACGAGCAGTACTTC. This chain joins TRBV7-2 and TRBJ2-5; 9 bases agree with TRBD2. The J call may be faulty, since TRBJ2-7 better matches the DNA end. CDR3 length equals 15 residues. Germline V gene sequence: CDR1 SGHTA, CDR2 FQGNSA.